This is a list of T cell receptor beta chains from one sample in a study of Ad26.COV2.S vaccination and SARS-CoV-2 variants. The table came from immunoSEQ multiplex PCR; TCRdb's copy has only in-frame clones and leaves some out. There are 350,000 to 500,000 clones in the sample; roughly 90% occur only once, and 10% to 15% lies in the top ten. Sequenced here: peripheral blood, sampled in a trial of Ad26.COV2.S vaccine versus placebo. The receptors shown here come from a person between 18 and 60 years old who received the Ad26.COV2.S COVID-19 vaccine or a placebo. CDR3s include the opening cysteine and the closing phenylalanine or tryptophan. D genes are given only for firm matches. The size field is filled for only some rows; it gives once, few, many or a size class.

CDR3 DNA,CDR3 protein,V gene,J gene,D gene,clone size
TGTGCCAGCAGCCAGGAGACAGGGGTGATCTACGAGCAGTACTTC,CASSQETGVIYEQYF,TRBV3-1/TRBV3-2,TRBJ2-7,TRBD1,.
TGCGCCAGCAGCCATGGACACAACCAAGAGACCCAGTACTTC,CASSHGHNQETQYF,TRBV5-1,TRBJ2-5,.,.
TGTGCCAGCAGTTTATCGGGGGGGAAGAGTTATGGCTACACCTTC,CASSLSGGKSYGYTF,TRBV28,TRBJ1-2,.,.
TGCAGCGCCGGGACAGGGGCTATCGGTGAAGCTTTCTTT,CSAGTGAIGEAFF,TRBV29-1,TRBJ1-1,TRBD1,.
TGTGCCAGCAGCAACGTTCGGGCTAGCGGGCGGTCCCTCGAGCAGTACTTC,CASSNVRASGRSLEQYF,TRBV7-6,TRBJ2-7,TRBD2,.
TGTGCCAGCAGCAAAGTACTAGCGGGAGGGCCGGTCTCTCGAGAGACCCAGTACTTC,CASSKVLAGGPVSRETQYF,TRBV21-1,TRBJ2-5,.,.
TGTGCCTGGAGCGCCGGGACAGGGTGGGAAAAACTGTTTTTT,CAWSAGTGWEKLFF,TRBV30,TRBJ1-4,TRBD1,.
TGCGCCAGCAGACGGCGGGAGTTAGCCAACGAGCAGTACTTC,CASRRRELANEQYF,TRBV5-1,TRBJ2-7,TRBD2,.
TGCAGTGCTAGTGGGACCGCGAATGGAAACACCATATATTTT,CSASGTANGNTIYF,TRBV20-1,TRBJ1-3,.,once
TGTGCCAGCAGTTCACTTTTACAGGGTCGTCGCGATCAGCCCCAGCATTTT,CASSSLLQGRRDQPQHF,TRBV6-2/TRBV6-3,TRBJ1-5,.,.